The TCR beta chain under discussion was sequenced for a study of blood T cell repertoires in COVID-19. Overall study: PBMCs, B-cell-depleted T cells, or T cells were the source of the cDNA or gDNA that made up the material.

The germline CDR1 and CDR2 sequences are LGHDT and YNNKEL (reference sequence). The CDR3 is 15 residues long. V gave up 4 bases and J gave up 0 bases, with 7 bases separating them. As originally analysed: Estimates of nucleated cell counts were drawn from the amplification of reference gene primers. TCRdb keeps only in-frame clones here, not all; method: immunoSEQ multiplex PCR. V and J calls and clone size follow that table, whereas D and trimming were derived from the DNA. The repertoire holds about 190,000 clones, with around 79% as singletons. Material for sequencing was peripheral blood. The chain couples TRBV3-1 (or the pseudogene TRBV3-2) to TRBJ2-6; weak D call: TRBD1 (6 bases). This receptor was identified in a man in his fifties who had recovered from COVID-19. The CDR3, as DNA: TGTGCCAGCAGCCTGGACAGCTCTGGGGCCAACGTCCTGACTTTC. Amino acid sequence: CASSLDSSGANVLTF.